These 30 T cell receptor beta chains were all obtained from the same sample, sequenced in a study of T cell responses to AZD1222 COVID-19 vaccine. This table comes from immunoSEQ multiplex PCR, and its TCRdb copy is limited to in-frame clones, with some not included. The table shows roughly 100,000 clones, with nearly 90% occurring only once. This material consisted of peripheral blood, taken on day 0 of AZD1222 vaccination. Receptors were obtained from an adult in good health.

The chain uses TRBV19 and TRBJ2-3; 11 bases are a match to TRBD2. This CDR3 is built from 18 residues. Germline-derived CDR1 and CDR2 are LNHDA and SQIVND (reference sequence). The trim removed 3 bases at V and 0 bases at J, leaving 8 bases unmatched. The CDR3 DNA is TGTGCCAGTAGTATTGCTAGCGGGGGGACCTATAGCACAGATACGCAGTATTTT. It yields the protein CASSIASGGTYSTDTQYF.

This clone appeared once. This chain joins TRBV7-9 and TRBJ2-1; D possibly corresponds to TRBD2 (6 bases). The CDR3 is 14 amino acids. Trimming stripped 3 bases from V and 10 bases from J, with 16 bases between. From germline, CDR1 is SEHNR and CDR2 FQNEAQ (reference sequence). For the CDR3, the DNA is TGTGCCAGCAGCTTCGGGACTTCGCCCTTGGAGCAGTTCTTC. Protein sequence: CASSFGTSPLEQFF.

This chain joins TRBV19 and TRBJ1-2; no firm D call. Germline loops: CDR1 LNHDA, CDR2 SQIVND (reference sequence). The CDR3 has 15 residues. Trimming took 3 bases from V and 6 from J, leaving 17 bases between them. The CDR3 nucleotides read TGTGCCAGTAGTATCCCAGGACCGGGTCCGGATGGCTACACCTTC. Its translation: CASSIPGPGPDGYTF.

The chain has TRBV19 and TRBJ1-1; 7 nucleotides agree with TRBD1. Germline trimming cut 3 bases from V and 2 bases from J; bases unmatched to any gene: 6. The CDR3 runs to 15 residues. Germline assignment: CDR1 LNHDA and CDR2 SQIVND (reference sequence). In DNA, the CDR3 is TGTGCCAGTAGTATGGTGACAGGGATAAACACTGAAGCTTTCTTT. Encoded protein: CASSMVTGINTEAFF.

The chain links TRBV14 to TRBJ2-7, with 8 positions matching TRBD1. The CDR3 is 14 amino acids. CDR1 SGHDN and CDR2 FVKESK come from the germline V gene. V trimming: 6 bases; J trimming: 2 bases; junction bases outside the gene matches: 6. The DNA of the CDR3 is TGTGCCAGCAGGCCTACAGGGGGGCCCTACGAGCAGTACTTC. This translates into CASRPTGGPYEQYF.

The J gene is TRBJ2-7, the V gene TRBV19; D uncertain. This CDR3 is 16 amino acids long. CDR1 is LNHDA, CDR2 SQIVND, per germline (reference sequence). Trimming stripped 5 bases from V and 0 bases from J, with 17 bases between. CDR3 DNA: TGTGCCAGTAGTCCCGCCCTTGGCGGTAGCTCCTACGAGCAGTACTTC. This encodes CASSPALGGSSYEQYF.

The CDR3 protein is CASSLGRQLGSNYGYTF. CDR3 bases: TGTGCCAGCAGTTTAGGGCGTCAGTTGGGCAGTAACTATGGCTACACCTTC. The rearrangement uses TRBV27 and TRBJ1-2; D is ambiguous. The CDR3 consists of 17 residues. V gave up 2 bases and J gave up 1 base, with 17 bases separating them. Germline assignment: CDR1 MNHEY and CDR2 SMNVEV (reference sequence).

The gene calls are TRBV6-5 and TRBJ1-2; no clear D. The ends were cut back, 4 bases at V and 2 bases at J, with 8 bases in the middle. The germline V gene encodes CDR1 MNHEY and CDR2 SVGAGI. The CDR3 spans 13 residues. The CDR3 spells CASSSPQNYGYTF. The CDR3 bases are TGTGCCAGCAGTTCCCCTCAGAACTATGGCTACACCTTC.

The chain has TRBV18 and TRBJ2-6; D is uncertain. The germline CDR1 and CDR2 sequences are KGHSH and LQKENI. Trimming stripped 5 bases from V and 0 bases from J, with 17 bases between. This CDR3 has 18 amino acids. The DNA of the CDR3 is TGTGCCAGCTCATCCATCTCTGGCGGCTACTCTGGGGCCAACGTCCTGACTTTC. Amino acid sequence: CASSSISGGYSGANVLTF.

The V and J genes are TRBV9 and TRBJ2-2; possible D gene TRBD2, 6 bases. Germline CDR1 is SGDLS and CDR2 is YYNGEE. This CDR3 has 11 residues. Trimming removed 7 bases at V and 7 bases at J, with 8 bases between. The CDR3 region is CASSGVGELFF. The DNA of the CDR3 is TGTGCCAGCTCGGGGGTCGGGGAGCTGTTTTTT.

V is TRBV6-5 and J is TRBJ1-3, with 7 positions matching TRBD1. The CDR3 runs 16 residues. Germline V lookup: CDR1 MNHEY, CDR2 SVGAGI. The ends lost 3 bases at V and 0 bases at J; junction bases unmatched: 5. The CDR3 spells CASSYLGQDSGNTIYF. The CDR3 DNA reads TGTGCCAGCAGTTATCTCGGACAGGACTCTGGAAACACCATATATTTT.

The chain employs TRBV5-1 and TRBJ1-6; TRBD1 is a possible D gene (5 bases). The CDR3 is made up of 14 amino acids. The V gene's germline CDR1 is SGHRS and CDR2 YFSETQ. Trimming removed 0 bases at V and 7 bases at J, with 8 bases between. This chain's CDR3 is CASSLGGVNSPLHF. The CDR3 DNA follows: TGCGCCAGCAGCTTGGGAGGGGTAAATTCACCCCTCCACTTT.

This clone was found a few times. The rearrangement joins TRBV27 to TRBJ1-5, with D possibly being TRBD1 (6 bases). The V end was cut by 4 bases, the J end by 0 bases, with 13 bases between. The CDR3 runs to 16 residues. CDR1 and CDR2 from the germline V gene are MNHEY and SMNVEV (reference sequence). The CDR3 nucleotides read TGTGCCAGCAGTTCCGGGGGCCCCTATAGCAATCAGCCCCAGCATTTT. It codes for CASSSGGPYSNQPQHF.

V gene TRBV7-2 combines with J gene TRBJ1-3, with D uncertain. CDR1 and CDR2 from the germline V gene are SGHTA and FQGNSA. The CDR3 runs to 14 residues. Trimming shortened V by 1 base and J by 3 bases, and 7 bases separated the two germline ends. CDR3 sequence (DNA): TGTGCCAGCAGCTTAGGAACAGATGGAAACACCATATATTTT. This sequence encodes CASSLGTDGNTIYF.

This chain joins TRBV19 and TRBJ2-3; TRBD2 aligns across 9 bases. Trimming at V came to 4 bases and at J to 4 bases, leaving 12 bases not matched to a gene. Germline V lookup: CDR1 LNHDA, CDR2 SQIVND (reference sequence). CDR3 length equals 17 residues. CDR3: CASSKGLAAKMSDTQYF. CDR3 in DNA: TGTGCCAGTAGTAAGGGACTAGCCGCGAAGATGTCAGATACGCAGTATTTT.

The gene calls are TRBV5-4 and TRBJ2-5, with a tentative D call TRBD1 (6 bases). V lost 3 bases to trimming and J lost 2 bases, with 14 bases between them. Germline lookup yields CDR1 SGHNT and CDR2 YYREEE (reference sequence). CDR3 length equals 15 residues. CDR3 nucleotides: TGTGCCAGCAGCTCCCAGCGGACAGAACAAGAGACCCAGTACTTC. It specifies CASSSQRTEQETQYF.

The V gene is TRBV2, the J gene TRBJ1-2; perhaps TRBD1 as D (6 bases). Trimming took 1 base from V and 8 from J, leaving 11 bases between them. Germline V lookup: CDR1 SNHLY, CDR2 FYNNEI. This CDR3 comprises 13 residues. The CDR3 bases are TGTGCCAGCAGTGAAGGCTACAGGGAGGGCTACACCTTC. Encoded protein: CASSEGYREGYTF.

The chain has TRBV4-3 and TRBJ2-2; the match to TRBD1 covers 7 bases. V shed 0 bases and J 5 bases; nucleotides not matched to a gene: 6. Germline values: CDR1 LGHNA, CDR2 YSLEER. The length of the CDR3 is 16 residues. As DNA, the CDR3 is TGCGCCAGCAGCCAAGAAAGGGACAGACCTACCGGGGAGCTGTTTTTT. Protein: CASSQERDRPTGELFF.

The V gene is TRBV9, the J gene TRBJ1-1; a possible D gene is TRBD1 (6 bases). Germline lookup yields CDR1 SGDLS and CDR2 YYNGEE. V was shortened by 0 bases and J by 0 bases, with 9 bases between the two germline ends. CDR3 length equals 15 residues. The CDR3 loop reads CASSVDGQMNTEAFF. The CDR3 DNA follows: TGTGCCAGCAGCGTAGATGGACAGATGAACACTGAAGCTTTCTTT.

V is TRBV5-1 and J is TRBJ1-2; D is undetermined. CDR1 SGHRS and CDR2 YFSETQ come from the germline V gene. V was trimmed by 0 bases and J by 5 bases, leaving 11 bases between them. The CDR3 consists of 14 residues. Here the CDR3 reads CASSLGDTSYGYTF. For the CDR3, the DNA is TGCGCCAGCAGCTTGGGTGATACCAGTTATGGCTACACCTTC.

This clone is termed medium-sized. This chain connects TRBV13 to TRBJ2-7; D is uncertain. Germline V gene sequence: CDR1 PRHDT, CDR2 FYEKMQ (reference sequence). The CDR3 covers 13 residues. Between the trimmed V and J ends, which lost 5 bases and 3 bases, there was a span of 11 bases. The CDR3 reads CASSHGVSYEQYF. CDR3 in DNA: TGTGCCAGCAGCCATGGGGTCAGCTACGAGCAGTACTTC.

The chain combines TRBV2 with TRBJ1-1; D is perhaps TRBD1 (6 bases). Per the germline V gene, CDR1 is SNHLY and CDR2 is FYNNEI. Trimming took 5 bases from V and 1 from J, leaving 8 bases between them. There are 13 residues in the CDR3. In DNA, the CDR3 is TGTGCCAGCAGTTTGGGACAGAACACTGAAGCTTTCTTT. It specifies CASSLGQNTEAFF.

V and J are TRBV7-3 and TRBJ1-3, with D possibly matching TRBD1 (5 bases). V was trimmed by 3 bases and J by 3 bases, leaving 27 bases between them. The germline V gene has CDR1 SGHTA and CDR2 FQGTGA. CDR3 length: 20 amino acids. The CDR3: CASSFFNLAGPKEDGNTIYF. In DNA, the CDR3 is TGTGCCAGCAGCTTTTTTAACTTGGCGGGACCCAAAGAGGATGGAAACACCATATATTTT. Variable domain in full (rest from reference TRBV7-3 and TRBJ1-3): GAGVSQTPSNKVTEKGKYVELRCDPISGHTALYWYRQSLGQGPEFLIYFQGTGAADDSGLPNDRFFAVRPEGSVSTLKIQRTERGDSAVYLCASSFFNLAGPKEDGNTIYFGEGSWLTVV.

This chain links TRBV6-5 with TRBJ2-1; TRBD1 or TRBD2 may be the D gene (5 bases each). Trimming removed 2 bases at V and 10 bases at J, with 9 bases between. This CDR3 region has 12 residues. Germline V gives CDR1 MNHEY, CDR2 SVGAGI. For the CDR3, the DNA is TGTGCCAGCAGTTACGGGGGTAAGGAGCAGTTCTTC. It specifies CASSYGGKEQFF.

The chain uses TRBV19 and TRBJ1-2; D not resolved. CDR3 length: 13 amino acids. Germline CDR1 is LNHDA and CDR2 is SQIVND (reference sequence). Trimming took 7 bases from V and 7 from J, leaving 16 bases between them. In DNA, the CDR3 is TGTGCCAGTAAGGTAGAGGGAGGAATTGGCTACACCTTC. It translates to CASKVEGGIGYTF.

This chain connects TRBV7-2 to TRBJ2-3; D ambiguous. Trimming took 1 base from V and 3 from J, leaving 5 bases between them. Per the germline V gene, CDR1 is SGHTA and CDR2 is FQGNSA. The length of the CDR3 is 13 residues. The chain's CDR3 is CASSLGGTDTQYF. The DNA for the CDR3 is TGTGCCAGCAGCTTAGGTGGAACAGATACGCAGTATTTT.

V and J are TRBV7-2 and TRBJ1-2; tentatively, D is TRBD1 (5 bases). The CDR3 loop spans 15 amino acids. The germline V gene has CDR1 SGHTA and CDR2 FQGNSA. V lost 3 bases to trimming and J lost 4 bases, with 15 bases between them. The CDR3 reads CASSLAGHIPYGYTF. CDR3 DNA: TGTGCCAGCAGCTTGGCAGGGCACATTCCCTATGGCTACACCTTC.

The J gene is TRBJ1-2, the V gene TRBV5-6; 7 bases match TRBD1. This CDR3 is built from 15 residues. V was clipped by 4 bases and J by 4 bases; unmatched bases: 10. Germline CDR1 and CDR2: SGHDT and YYEEEE. CDR3 in amino acids: CASSTADRVPYGYTF. In DNA form, the CDR3 reads TGTGCCAGCAGCACCGCTGACAGGGTACCCTATGGCTACACCTTC.

Points on this clone: Other DNA sequences within the sample encode an identical CDR3. The chain recombines TRBV19 with TRBJ1-1; D uncertain. The length of the CDR3 is 13 residues. The V and J ends lost 1 base and 5 bases respectively, with 8 bases between them. In germline, CDR1 is LNHDA, CDR2 SQIVND (reference sequence). The DNA of the CDR3 is TGTGCCAGTAGTATAGGTCGAGGGACTGAAGCTTTCTTT. Amino acid sequence: CASSIGRGTEAFF.

This rearrangement joins TRBV5-6 to TRBJ2-1; 10 nucleotides line up with TRBD2. The V and J ends lost 7 bases and 4 bases, in that order; junction bases with no gene match: 8. This CDR3 has 15 amino acids. Germline V gene data show CDR1 as SGHDT and CDR2 as YYEEEE. The CDR3 reads CASGLLAGNYNEQFF. The CDR3 coding sequence is TGTGCCAGCGGTCTACTAGCGGGGAATTACAATGAGCAGTTCTTC.